One sample yielded the 30 T cell receptor beta chains listed below, sequenced in a study of blood T cell repertoires in COVID-19. TCRdb keeps only in-frame clones here, not all; method: immunoSEQ multiplex PCR. This sample has 140,000 to 150,000 clones, with around 85% found just once. Input material: peripheral blood. The receptor set was obtained from a woman in her thirties or forties with active or convalescent COVID-19.

CDR3 bases: TGTGCCAGCAGCCCGATAGCGGGGGGTGGCAATGAGCAGTTCTTC. Its translation is CASSPIAGGGNEQFF. The V gene is TRBV11-2, the J gene TRBJ2-1; TRBD2 matches 10 bases. V gave up 5 bases and J gave up 6 bases; unmatched junction bases: 7. CDR1 and CDR2 from the germline V gene are SGHAT and FQNNGV. This CDR3 is built from 15 residues.

The V and J genes are TRBV9 and TRBJ2-7; D possibly corresponds to TRBD1 (6 bases). V was trimmed by 4 bases and J by 0 bases, leaving 14 bases between them. The CDR3 totals 15 residues. Germline assignment: CDR1 SGDLS and CDR2 YYNGEE. The chain's CDR3 is CASSLEGQPSYEQYF. The DNA for the CDR3 is TGTGCCAGCAGCCTAGAAGGACAGCCCTCCTACGAGCAGTACTTC.

The chain recombines TRBV30 with TRBJ2-2; D gene ambiguous. Germline lookup yields CDR1 GTSNPN and CDR2 SVGIG (reference sequence). The V end lost 4 bases, the J end lost 4 bases, and 31 bases lay between the germline ends. The CDR3 spans 20 residues. This CDR3 reads CAWMANFSRPQLIFTGELFF. In DNA form, the CDR3 reads TGTGCCTGGATGGCGAATTTTTCTAGGCCTCAACTTATTTTCACCGGGGAGCTGTTTTTT.

The genes are TRBV7-2 and TRBJ2-7; 14 nucleotides match TRBD2. Germline V gives CDR1 SGHTA, CDR2 FQGNSA. The CDR3 consists of 14 residues. Germline trimming cut 6 bases from V and 7 bases from J; bases unmatched to any gene: 5. This CDR3 reads CASRTGTSGSEQYF. In DNA form, the CDR3 reads TGTGCCAGCAGAACCGGGACTAGCGGGAGTGAGCAGTACTTC.

The chain recombines TRBV28 with TRBJ2-1; 7 nucleotides agree with TRBD1. The V and J ends lost 5 bases and 7 bases, in that order; junction bases with no gene match: 14. The CDR3 is 16 amino acids. From germline, CDR1 is MDHEN and CDR2 SYDVKM. The CDR3 spells CASSPPGQPGRNEQFF. DNA of the CDR3: TGTGCCAGCAGTCCACCGGGACAGCCAGGGAGAAATGAGCAGTTCTTC.

The CDR3 sequence: CASSYRYGYTF. CDR3 bases: TGTGCCAGCAGTTACCGCTATGGCTACACCTTC. The chain carries TRBV6-6 and TRBJ1-2; D is unresolved. The CDR3 contains 11 residues. The ends were cut back, 2 bases at V and 4 bases at J, with 2 bases in the middle. The V gene's germline CDR1 is MNHNY and CDR2 SVGAGI (reference sequence).

The V call is TRBV10-3, the J call TRBJ2-1; 9 nucleotides line up with TRBD2. Looked up from germline, CDR1 is ENHRY and CDR2 is SYGVKD. V lost 10 bases and J lost 3; bases outside the gene matches: 16. The CDR3 spans 17 residues. CDR3 residues: CATVSLFIAGVYNEQFF. The CDR3 coding sequence is TGTGCCACCGTTTCCCTTTTCATAGCGGGGGTCTACAATGAGCAGTTCTTC.

This clone is a singleton in its sample. Here the CDR3 DNA reads TGTGCCAGCAGCCCCAGACTAGCGGGTTTGGATCGCTACGAGCAGTACTTC. It is translated as CASSPRLAGLDRYEQYF. This chain links TRBV7-2 with TRBJ2-7; 10 bases are a match to TRBD2. This CDR3 is built from 17 residues. Germline V gene data show CDR1 as SGHTA and CDR2 as FQGNSA. V was pared by 5 bases and J by 3 bases, with 13 bases of the junction left unmatched.

The table lists this clone with a count of one. V gene TRBV27 combines with J gene TRBJ2-7; TRBD2 matches at 7 bases. This CDR3 is built from 15 residues. Germline CDR1 and CDR2: MNHEY and SMNVEV (reference sequence). V lost 0 bases and J lost 5; bases outside the gene matches: 7. CDR3 nucleotide sequence: TGTGCCAGCAGTTTATCCTCCCCCGGACTAGACGAGCAGTACTTC. Residues: CASSLSSPGLDEQYF.

This clone was seen only a few times. V usage is TRBV28 and J usage is TRBJ2-3; 7 nucleotides align to TRBD1. V trimming: 4 bases; J trimming: 3 bases; junction bases outside the gene matches: 7. CDR1 is MDHEN, CDR2 SYDVKM, per germline. The CDR3 loop spans 15 amino acids. CDR3 bases: TGTGCCAGCAGTTCCCGGACAGGCCTTACAGATACGCAGTATTTT. This sequence encodes CASSSRTGLTDTQYF.

On this clone itself: Germline is not matched at one junction end, which may reflect a read error. The same CDR3 arises from other DNA sequences in this sample as well. The chain recombines TRBV29-1 with TRBJ1-4; D gene ambiguous. This CDR3 is built from 12 residues. From germline, CDR1 is SQVTM and CDR2 ANQGSEA. The CDR3 sequence: CSVGQAREKLFF. CDR3 nucleotide sequence: TGTAGCGTTGGTCAGGCGCGTGAAAAACTGTTTTTT. The entire variable domain, with the rest obtained from reference TRBV29-1 and TRBJ1-4, is as follows: SAVISQKPSRDICQRGTSLTIQCQVDSQVTMMFWYRQQPGQSLTLIATANQGSEATYESGFVIDKFPISRPNLTFSTLTVSNMSPEDSSIYLCSVGQAREKLFFGSGTQLSVL.

This chain links TRBV5-1 with TRBJ1-5, with a possible D match to TRBD1 (5 bases). The V end lost 4 bases, the J end lost 2 bases, and 13 bases lay between the germline ends. CDR3 length: 15 amino acids. Germline lookup yields CDR1 SGHRS and CDR2 YFSETQ. DNA for the CDR3: TGCGCCAGCAGCCCAACAGGATTGGGCAATCAGCCCCAGCATTTT. Translated, it gives CASSPTGLGNQPQHF.

This chain joins TRBV27 and TRBJ1-4, with no clear D. Trimming shortened V by 2 bases and J by 5 bases, and 18 bases separated the two germline ends. CDR3 length: 17 residues. CDR1 and CDR2 (germline): MNHEY, SMNVEV (reference sequence). CDR3: CASSLGGLFRVNEKLFF. The CDR3 region has the DNA TGTGCCAGCAGTTTAGGCGGCCTTTTCCGGGTAAATGAAAAACTGTTTTTT.

The CDR3, as DNA: TGTGCCAGCAGCTCTCGGGGCTATGGCTACACCTTC. This codes for CASSSRGYGYTF. This chain connects TRBV7-6 to TRBJ1-2; the D is unclear. In germline, CDR1 is SGHVS, CDR2 FNYEAQ. V lost 4 bases and J 4 bases, leaving 7 bases between the germline ends. The CDR3 runs 12 residues.

This clone was seen once. The chain couples TRBV28 to TRBJ1-4; 8 bases map to TRBD1. The CDR3 covers 15 residues. Germline-derived CDR1 and CDR2 are MDHEN and SYDVKM. Trimming at V came to 5 bases and at J to 8 bases, leaving 10 bases not matched to a gene. The CDR3 here is CASSVRQGKNEKLFF. DNA of the CDR3: TGTGCCAGCAGTGTGCGACAGGGGAAGAACGAAAAACTGTTTTTT.

V usage is TRBV6-4 and J usage is TRBJ2-1; TRBD2 agrees at 12 bases. Per the germline V gene, CDR1 is MRHNA and CDR2 is SNTAGT. The V segment lost 0 bases and the J segment 6 bases; nucleotides outside the gene matches: 0. This CDR3 contains 15 residues. The CDR3 sequence: CASSDSLAGGNEQFF. DNA of the CDR3: TGTGCCAGCAGTGACTCACTAGCGGGAGGCAATGAGCAGTTCTTC.

V usage is TRBV6-6 and J usage is TRBJ1-4; no clear D gene. Germline CDR1 MNHNY, CDR2 SVGAGI (reference sequence). Deletions cut 2 bases from V and 7 bases from J, with 11 bases between. The CDR3 sequence is 14 residues long. CDR3 nucleotides: TGTGCCAGCAGTTACGGACTGGCCGCTGAAAAACTGTTTTTT. This translates into CASSYGLAAEKLFF.

The CDR3 DNA follows: TGTGCCAGCAGAGGCCCGGACAGGGATAATTCACCCCTCCACTTT. Translation gives CASRGPDRDNSPLHF. V is TRBV6-6 and J is TRBJ1-6, with 8 bases lining up with TRBD1. The V gene's germline CDR1 is MNHNY and CDR2 SVGAGI (reference sequence). The CDR3 totals 15 residues. V dropped 6 bases and J dropped 5; count of bases not matched to a gene: 6.

The chain joins TRBV28 to TRBJ1-1; maybe TRBD1 (6 bases). The CDR3 is made up of 12 amino acids. CDR1 and CDR2 (germline): MDHEN, SYDVKM. V was cut by 10 bases and J by 8 bases, with 17 bases left in between. In DNA, the CDR3 is TGTGCCACCTGGCGGGGGCCCTCGGAAGCTTTCTTT. This translates into CATWRGPSEAFF.

V and J are TRBV5-4 and TRBJ1-6; D remains ambiguous. CDR3 size: 14 residues. Germline loops: CDR1 SGHNT, CDR2 YYREEE (reference sequence). V lost 3 bases and J lost 7, with 11 bases in between. This CDR3 is CASSSPGLNSPLHF. In DNA form, the CDR3 reads TGTGCCAGCAGCTCGCCGGGATTAAATTCACCCCTCCACTTT.

This rearrangement joins TRBV4-1 to TRBJ1-1; 7 nucleotides agree with TRBD1. Germline CDR1 is MGHRA and CDR2 is YSYEKL. CDR3 length: 16 amino acids. The J segment lost 1 base and the V segment lost 1 base, leaving 6 bases of the junction unmatched. The CDR3 DNA follows: TGCGCCAGCAGCCAAGGATGGGGGACAGCGAACACTGAAGCTTTCTTT. Translation gives CASSQGWGTANTEAFF.

The chain is built from TRBV7-9 and TRBJ2-5, with 10 bases aligning to TRBD2. Per the germline V gene, CDR1 is SEHNR and CDR2 is FQNEAQ (reference sequence). The CDR3 runs 17 residues. Unmatched junction bases numbered 9, after V lost 5 bases and J lost 0 bases. The CDR3 loop reads CASSPPSAGGYQETQYF. The CDR3 coding sequence is TGTGCCAGCAGCCCCCCCTCAGCGGGAGGGTACCAAGAGACCCAGTACTTC.

The V call is TRBV27, the J call TRBJ1-5, with a weak D call TRBD1 (5 bases). Deletions cut 10 bases from V and 3 bases from J, with 16 bases between. The CDR3 contains 14 residues. The germline V gene has CDR1 MNHEY and CDR2 SMNVEV (reference sequence). CDR3 nucleotides: TGTGCCACTCGGTCGGGGGAGCCCAATCAGCCCCAGCATTTT. Its translation is CATRSGEPNQPQHF.

This chain connects TRBV30 to TRBJ2-4; D unclear. Per the germline V gene, CDR1 is GTSNPN and CDR2 is SVGIG (reference sequence). This CDR3 is 14 amino acids long. Trimming cost V 1 base and J 0 bases, with 7 bases left between them. The chain's CDR3 is CAWSDSLAKNIQYF. In DNA, the CDR3 is TGTGCCTGGAGTGACAGCTTAGCCAAAAACATTCAGTACTTC.

This rearrangement joins TRBV5-1 to TRBJ2-1, with TRBD1 identical over 11 bases. The germline CDR1 and CDR2 sequences are SGHRS and YFSETQ. The trim removed 6 bases at V and 7 bases at J, leaving 9 bases unmatched. This CDR3 region has 15 residues. CDR3 amino acids: CASTHRTGGWNEQFF. CDR3 DNA sequence: TGCGCCAGCACCCATCGGACAGGGGGCTGGAATGAGCAGTTCTTC.

This clone was picked up one time. This chain connects TRBV13 to TRBJ1-2; D call uncertain. Trimming left V 0 bases short and J 4 bases short, with 15 bases between. Per germline, CDR1 PRHDT and CDR2 FYEKMQ (reference sequence). The length of the CDR3 is 16 residues. As DNA, the CDR3 is TGTGCCAGCAGCTTAGGGTCCGCGGGCAGTGCCTATGGCTACACCTTC. Protein product: CASSLGSAGSAYGYTF. Looking up the rest from reference TRBV13 and TRBJ1-2 gives the full variable domain: AAGVIQSPRHLIKEKRETATLKCYPIPRHDTVYWYQQGPGQDPQFLISFYEKMQSDKGSIPDRFSAQQFSDYHSELNMSSLELGDSALYFCASSLGSAGSAYGYTFGSGTRLTVV.

This clone was picked up one time. This chain connects TRBV10-2 to TRBJ1-1; D gene unclear. The germline V gene encodes CDR1 WSHSY and CDR2 SAAADI. Trimming took 11 bases from V and 5 from J, leaving 9 bases between them. This CDR3 has 10 amino acids. CDR3 protein: CAYAVTEAFF. As DNA, the CDR3 is TGCGCCTACGCGGTTACTGAAGCTTTCTTT.

This clone was counted a few times. The chain combines TRBV28 with TRBJ1-1; D is unresolved. V was pared by 3 bases and J by 0 bases, with 5 bases between. This CDR3 region has 13 residues. The germline V gene has CDR1 MDHEN and CDR2 SYDVKM. CDR3 sequence reads: CASSFQVNTEAFF. The CDR3 bases are TGTGCCAGCAGTTTCCAGGTGAACACTGAAGCTTTCTTT.

The rearrangement joins TRBV29-1 to TRBJ2-7, with D perhaps TRBD1 (6 bases). Germline V gene sequence: CDR1 SQVTM, CDR2 ANQGSEA. CDR3 length: 12 amino acids. V was trimmed by 7 bases and J by 5 bases, leaving 15 bases between them. CDR3 protein: CSARQVLDEQYF. CDR3 coding DNA: TGCAGCGCCAGACAGGTGTTGGACGAGCAGTACTTC.

The rearrangement joins TRBV19 to TRBJ1-4; D is unresolved. The CDR3 has 12 residues. Trimming stripped 8 bases from V and 8 bases from J, with 12 bases between. Germline CDR1 and CDR2: LNHDA and SQIVND (reference sequence). CDR3 region: CASRTGREKLFF. DNA for the CDR3: TGTGCCAGTCGGACGGGAAGGGAAAAACTGTTTTTT. Using reference TRBV19 and TRBJ1-4 for the parts outside the CDR3, the full variable domain is DGGITQSPKYLFRKEGQNVTLSCEQNLNHDAMYWYRQDPGQGLRLIYYSQIVNDFQKGDIAEGYSVSREKKESFPLTVTSAQKNPTAFYLCASRTGREKLFFGSGTQLSVL.